The rows below give T cell receptor beta chains drawn from one sample of a study of T-cell reconstitution after alpha-beta-depleted transplantation in children. TCRdb re-derived calls from the PCR reads in MiXCR, one entry per CDR3 protein. The sample consists of about 400,000 distinct CDR3 sequences, roughly 22% of them appearing once. The sequencing here drew on PBMCs from the stem cell graft donor, taken from the stem cell graft. The receptor set was obtained from a human donor who donated a stem cell graft to a child with acute myeloid leukemia. Each CDR3 is given with its conserved first and last residue. Fields, in order: D gene, J gene, clone size, V gene, CDR3 protein, CDR3 DNA. A D gene is named only where the DNA matches it firmly. Size tells how often a clone was seen (once, few, many) or the class of an expanded clone, and some rows leave it out.

TRBD1,TRBJ1-1,-,TRBV12-3/TRBV12-4,CASSFGQGGLVTEAFF,TGTGCCAGCAGTTTCGGGCAGGGGGGCTTGGTCACTGAAGCTTTCTTT
TRBD2,TRBJ2-3,-,TRBV5-6,CASRDYGGRSDTQYF,TGTGCCAGCAGGGATTACGGCGGGAGGTCAGATACGCAGTATTTT
-,TRBJ2-3,many,TRBV7-3,CASSAQHSTDTQYF,TGTGCCAGCAGCGCCCAACATAGCACAGATACGCAGTATTTT
TRBD1,TRBJ2-6,-,TRBV11-3,CASMIGQGSSGANVLTF,TGTGCCAGCATGATAGGACAGGGAAGCTCTGGGGCCAACGTCCTGACTTTC
-,TRBJ2-1,many,TRBV4-2,CASSRTTALQANEQFF,TGTGCCAGCAGCCGCACGACTGCACTCCAAGCTAATGAGCAGTTCTTC
TRBD2,TRBJ2-7,-,TRBV5-6,CASSSRIAGASYEQYF,TGTGCCAGCAGCAGTCGTATAGCGGGAGCCTCCTACGAGCAGTACTTC
-,TRBJ2-7,-,TRBV7-3,CASSLNPGSYEQYF,TGTGCCAGCAGCTTAAATCCAGGTTCCTACGAGCAGTACTTC
-,TRBJ2-6,-,TRBV29-1,CSAVLSGANVLTF,TGCAGCGCCGTACTCTCTGGGGCCAACGTCCTGACTTTC
-,TRBJ1-1,-,TRBV4-1,CASSQVRIGEVTEAFF,TGCGCCAGCAGCCAAGTACGTATCGGAGAGGTTACTGAAGCTTTCTTT
TRBD2,TRBJ2-1,many,TRBV7-2,CASSPRLAGEWFEQFF,TGTGCCAGCAGCCCGCGGCTAGCGGGAGAATGGTTTGAGCAGTTCTTC
-,TRBJ2-3,many,TRBV11-2,CASSRDGSTDTQYF,TGTGCCAGCAGCCGGGACGGATCCACAGATACGCAGTATTTT
-,TRBJ1-1,few,TRBV12-3/TRBV12-4,CASIGKGPDTEAFF,TGTGCCAGCATCGGAAAGGGCCCAGACACTGAAGCTTTCTTT
TRBD1,TRBJ2-2,few,TRBV15,CATSPQGVTGELFF,TGTGCCACCAGCCCGCAGGGGGTCACCGGGGAGCTGTTTTTT
-,TRBJ2-3,many,TRBV20-1,CSARVGTDTQYF,TGCAGTGCTAGAGTGGGGACAGATACGCAGTATTTT
-,TRBJ1-6,-,TRBV7-9,CASSLDSVNSPLHF,TGTGCCAGCAGCTTGGACAGTGTAAATTCACCCCTCCACTTT
-,TRBJ1-1,few,TRBV27,CASSLREYTEAFF,TGTGCCAGCAGTTTACGGGAATACACTGAAGCTTTCTTT
TRBD2,TRBJ2-3,-,TRBV4-1,CASSQEPLAGITDTQYF,TGCGCCAGCAGCCAAGAGCCTTTAGCGGGAATCACAGATACGCAGTATTTT
-,TRBJ1-5,few,TRBV12-3/TRBV12-4,CASSLMGYGRSSNQPQHF,TGTGCCAGCAGTTTAATGGGCTATGGCCGCTCTAGCAATCAGCCCCAGCATTTT
TRBD1,TRBJ1-1,many,TRBV6-5,CASSYSGTGNTEAFF,TGTGCCAGCAGTTACTCCGGGACAGGGAACACTGAAGCTTTCTTT
TRBD2,TRBJ2-7,few,TRBV12-3/TRBV12-4,CASSLGLAGIAYEQYF,TGTGCCAGCAGTTTAGGCCTAGCGGGAATAGCCTACGAGCAGTACTTC
-,TRBJ2-1,few,TRBV12-3/TRBV12-4,CASDPGFGNEQFF,TGTGCCAGCGACCCGGGATTCGGAAATGAGCAGTTCTTC
-,TRBJ2-5,few,TRBV29-1,CSVAPDRRGAQYF,TGCAGCGTGGCGCCCGACCGACGAGGGGCCCAGTACTTC
-,TRBJ2-7,many,TRBV24-1,CATSDLLGYEQYF,TGTGCCACCAGTGATTTGCTAGGCTACGAGCAGTACTTC
-,TRBJ2-5,-,TRBV7-2,CASSFLRASNKETQYF,TGTGCCAGCAGCTTCCTTAGGGCCTCCAACAAAGAGACCCAGTACTTC
TRBD2,TRBJ2-7,-,TRBV4-1,CASSQEGTSAYYEQYF,TGCGCCAGCAGCCAAGAAGGGACTAGCGCCTACTACGAGCAGTACTTC
TRBD2,TRBJ2-7,-,TRBV15,CATSRGLAGEREQYF,TGTGCCACCAGCCGGGGACTAGCGGGAGAGCGGGAGCAGTACTTC
-,TRBJ2-7,few,TRBV7-9,CASSPLGQNSYEQYF,TGTGCCAGCAGCCCCTTAGGTCAGAACTCCTACGAGCAGTACTTC
TRBD2,TRBJ2-5,few,TRBV3-1,CATSGLAGGETQYF,TGTGCCACCTCCGGACTAGCGGGTGGAGAGACCCAGTACTTC
-,TRBJ2-3,few,TRBV29-1,CSVEDRQGTDTQYF,TGCAGCGTTGAAGATCGGCAGGGGACAGATACGCAGTATTTT